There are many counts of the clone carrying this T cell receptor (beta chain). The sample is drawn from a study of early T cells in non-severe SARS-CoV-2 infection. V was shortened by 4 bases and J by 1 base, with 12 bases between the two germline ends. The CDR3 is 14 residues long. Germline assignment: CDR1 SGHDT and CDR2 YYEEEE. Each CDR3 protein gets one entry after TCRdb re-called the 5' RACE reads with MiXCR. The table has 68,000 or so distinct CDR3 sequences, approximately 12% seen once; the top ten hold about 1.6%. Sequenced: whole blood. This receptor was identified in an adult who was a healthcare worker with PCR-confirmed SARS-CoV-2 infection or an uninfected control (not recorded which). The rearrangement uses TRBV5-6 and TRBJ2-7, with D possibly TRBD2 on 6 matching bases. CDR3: CASSTRAGSYEQYF. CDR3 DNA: TGTGCCAGCAGCACCCGGGCGGGGTCCTACGAGCAGTACTTC. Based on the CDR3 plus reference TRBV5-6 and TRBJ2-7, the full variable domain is DAGVTQSPTHLIKTRGQQVTLRCSPKSGHDTVSWYQQALGQGPQFIFQYYEEEERQRGNFPDRFSGHQFPNYSSELNVNALLLGDSALYLCASSTRAGSYEQYFGPGTRLTVT.